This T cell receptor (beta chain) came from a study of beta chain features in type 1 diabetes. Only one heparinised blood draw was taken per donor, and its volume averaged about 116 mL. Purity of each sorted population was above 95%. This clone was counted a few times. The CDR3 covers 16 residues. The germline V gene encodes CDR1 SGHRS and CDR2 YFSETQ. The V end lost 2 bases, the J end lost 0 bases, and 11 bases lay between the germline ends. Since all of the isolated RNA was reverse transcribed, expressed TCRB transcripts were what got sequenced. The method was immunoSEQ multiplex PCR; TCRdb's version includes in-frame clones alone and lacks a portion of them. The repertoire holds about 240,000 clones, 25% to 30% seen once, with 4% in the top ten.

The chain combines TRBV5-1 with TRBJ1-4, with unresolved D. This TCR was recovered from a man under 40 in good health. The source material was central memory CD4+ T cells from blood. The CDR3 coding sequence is TGCGCCAGCAGCTTTGGTGGCGGGGCAACTAATGAAAAACTGTTTTTT. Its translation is CASSFGGGATNEKLFF.